The rows below give T cell receptor beta chains drawn from one sample of a study of T-cell memory formation after mild COVID-19. TCRdb re-called the 5' RACE reads through MiXCR, storing one row per CDR3 protein. The sample consists of some 57,000 distinct CDR3 sequences, more than 10% of them appearing once. The sequenced sample consisted of PBMCs or a T cell subset sorted from them (not recorded which). These receptor sequences come from a man aged 18 to 35 who had mild COVID-19 (a few samples of this study predate the infection). Cell type and time point are not known. The CDR3 runs from the conserved cysteine through the conserved F or W. The order of the fields is J gene, V gene, D gene, clone size, CDR3 protein, CDR3 DNA. A D gene is named only where the DNA matches it firmly. The listing skips clone size in some rows; elsewhere it reads once, few, many or a size class.

TRBJ1-6,TRBV25-1,NA,NA,CAGPVGNYSPLHF,TGTGCCGGCCCCGTTGGCAACTATTCACCCCTCCACTTT
TRBJ2-5,TRBV29-1,TRBD2,few,CSAPVGGYQETQYF,TGCAGCGCCCCCGTGGGGGGGTACCAAGAGACCCAGTACTTC
TRBJ2-3,TRBV6-2/TRBV6-3,NA,many,CASSRRTGPPEYF,TGTGCCAGCAGCCGAAGAACCGGGCCCCCAGAGTATTTT
TRBJ2-1,TRBV7-3,NA,few,CASSRGAREEQFF,TGTGCCAGCAGCCGGGGGGCTAGAGAAGAGCAGTTCTTC
TRBJ1-6,TRBV6-6,NA,few,CASSYNDPGSSPLHF,TGTGCCAGCAGTTACAATGATCCAGGCTCTTCACCCCTCCACTTT
TRBJ1-2,TRBV3-1,NA,NA,CASSQVQGLGGYTF,TGTGCCAGCAGCCAAGTCCAGGGGTTGGGTGGCTACACCTTC
TRBJ2-7,TRBV30,NA,few,CAWMPAGSSYEQYF,TGTGCCTGGATGCCTGCGGGGAGCTCCTACGAGCAGTACTTC
TRBJ2-3,TRBV20-1,TRBD2,many,CSASRASGGTDTQYF,TGCAGTGCTAGTAGGGCTAGCGGGGGCACAGATACGCAGTATTTT
TRBJ2-7,TRBV7-8,TRBD1,medium-sized,CASSLSSGTGNYEQYF,TGTGCCAGCAGCTTGAGCTCCGGGACAGGGAACTACGAGCAGTACTTC
TRBJ2-1,TRBV7-2,NA,many,CASSLWGGPNNEQFF,TGTGCCAGCAGCTTATGGGGGGGCCCCAACAATGAGCAGTTCTTC
TRBJ1-2,TRBV3-1,NA,NA,CASSQDLGFGYTF,TGTGCCAGCAGCCAAGATTTGGGGTTTGGCTACACCTTC
TRBJ2-1,TRBV9,TRBD2,few,CASSVAGSGGSDEQFF,TGTGCCAGCAGCGTAGCTGGTAGCGGGGGGAGCGATGAGCAGTTCTTC
TRBJ2-1,TRBV27,NA,many,CASSAETNEQFF,TGTGCCAGCAGTGCCGAGACTAATGAGCAGTTCTTC
TRBJ2-1,TRBV20-1,TRBD2,NA,CSATGTSGGAGSYNEQFF,TGCAGTGCAACCGGGACTAGCGGGGGGGCAGGGTCCTACAATGAGCAGTTCTTC
TRBJ1-2,TRBV29-1,TRBD1,NA,CSVAKSGTGSYGYTF,TGCAGCGTTGCCAAGTCCGGGACAGGGTCTTATGGCTACACCTTC